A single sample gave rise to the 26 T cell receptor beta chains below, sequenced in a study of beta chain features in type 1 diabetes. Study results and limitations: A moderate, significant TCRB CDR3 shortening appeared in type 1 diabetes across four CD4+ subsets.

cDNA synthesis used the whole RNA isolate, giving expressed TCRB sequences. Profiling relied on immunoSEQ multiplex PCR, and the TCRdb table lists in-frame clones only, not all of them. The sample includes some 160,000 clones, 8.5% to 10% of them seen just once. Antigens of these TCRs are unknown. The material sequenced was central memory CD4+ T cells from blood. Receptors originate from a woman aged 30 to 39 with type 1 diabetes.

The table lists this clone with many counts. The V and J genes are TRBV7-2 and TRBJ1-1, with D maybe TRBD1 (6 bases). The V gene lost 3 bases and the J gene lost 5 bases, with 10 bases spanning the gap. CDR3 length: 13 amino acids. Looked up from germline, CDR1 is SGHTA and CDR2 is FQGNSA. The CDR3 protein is CASSFKGGTEAFF. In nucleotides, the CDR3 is TGTGCCAGCAGCTTTAAAGGGGGTACTGAAGCTTTCTTT.

The CDR3 DNA reads TGTGCCAGCAGCTTAGGCGGGGGGAGGGGCGAGCAGTACTTC. It encodes CASSLGGGRGEQYF. The chain combines TRBV13 with TRBJ2-7, with TRBD2 identical over 7 bases. Looked up from germline, CDR1 is PRHDT and CDR2 is FYEKMQ (reference sequence). The CDR3 extends over 14 amino acids. The V segment lost 0 bases and the J segment 6 bases; nucleotides outside the gene matches: 5.

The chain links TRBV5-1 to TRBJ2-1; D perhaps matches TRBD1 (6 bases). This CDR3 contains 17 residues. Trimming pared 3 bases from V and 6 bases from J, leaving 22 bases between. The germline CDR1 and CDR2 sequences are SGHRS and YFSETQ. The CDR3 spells CASSSFLPNTGRNEQFF. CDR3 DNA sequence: TGCGCCAGCAGCTCCTTCCTTCCCAATACAGGGCGCAATGAGCAGTTCTTC.

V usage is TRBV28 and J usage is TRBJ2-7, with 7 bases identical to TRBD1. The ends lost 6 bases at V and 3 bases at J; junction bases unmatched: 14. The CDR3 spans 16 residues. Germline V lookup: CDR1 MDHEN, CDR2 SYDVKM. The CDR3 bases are TGTGCCAGCAGATCCGACAGGGCGCCAAGGAGCTACGAGCAGTACTTC. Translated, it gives CASRSDRAPRSYEQYF.

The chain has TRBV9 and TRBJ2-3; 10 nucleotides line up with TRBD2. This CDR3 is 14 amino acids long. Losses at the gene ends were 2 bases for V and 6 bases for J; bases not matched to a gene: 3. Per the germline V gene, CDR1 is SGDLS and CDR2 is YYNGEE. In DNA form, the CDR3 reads TGTGCCAGCAGCGTGGCTAGCGGGAGTGATACGCAGTATTTT. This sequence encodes CASSVASGSDTQYF.

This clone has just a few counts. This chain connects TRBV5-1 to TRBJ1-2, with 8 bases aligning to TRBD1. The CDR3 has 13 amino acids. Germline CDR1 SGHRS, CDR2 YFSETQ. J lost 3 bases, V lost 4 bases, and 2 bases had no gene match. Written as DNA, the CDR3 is TGCGCCAGCAGCGTGGGACAGGACTATGGCTACACCTTC. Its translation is CASSVGQDYGYTF. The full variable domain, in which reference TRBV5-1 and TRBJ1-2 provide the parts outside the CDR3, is KAGVTQTPRYLIKTRGQQVTLSCSPISGHRSVSWYQQTPGQGLQFLFEYFSETQRNKGNFPGRFSGRQFSNSRSEMNVSTLELGDSALYLCASSVGQDYGYTFGSGTRLTVV.

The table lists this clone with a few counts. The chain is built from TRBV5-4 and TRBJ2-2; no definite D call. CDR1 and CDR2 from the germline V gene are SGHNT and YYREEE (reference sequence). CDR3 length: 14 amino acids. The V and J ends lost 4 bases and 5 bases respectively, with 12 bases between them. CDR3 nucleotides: TGTGCCAGCAGCCCAATGTCCGAGACCGGGGAGCTGTTTTTT. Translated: CASSPMSETGELFF.

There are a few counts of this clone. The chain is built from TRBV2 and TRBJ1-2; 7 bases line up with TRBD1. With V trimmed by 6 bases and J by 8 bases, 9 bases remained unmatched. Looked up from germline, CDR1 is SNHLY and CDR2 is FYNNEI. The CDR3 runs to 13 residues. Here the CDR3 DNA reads TGTGCCAGCAGAGAACAGGGGTCCAACGGCTACACCTTC. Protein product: CASREQGSNGYTF. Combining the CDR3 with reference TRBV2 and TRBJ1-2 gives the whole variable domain EPEVTQTPSHQVTQMGQEVILRCVPISNHLYFYWYRQILGQKVEFLVSFYNNEISEKSEIFDDQFSVERPDGSNFTLKIRSTKLEDSAMYFCASREQGSNGYTFGSGTRLTVV.

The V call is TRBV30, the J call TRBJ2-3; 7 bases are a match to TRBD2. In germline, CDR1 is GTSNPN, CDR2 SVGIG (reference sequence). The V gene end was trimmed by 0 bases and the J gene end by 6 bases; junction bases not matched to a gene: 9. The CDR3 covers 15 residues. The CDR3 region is CAWSVGGAGGDTQYF. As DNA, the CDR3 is TGTGCCTGGAGTGTAGGCGGGGCCGGGGGGGATACGCAGTATTTT. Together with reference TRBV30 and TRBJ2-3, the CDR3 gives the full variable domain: SQTIHQWPATLVQPVGSPLSLECTVEGTSNPNLYWYRQAAGRGLQLLFYSVGIGQISSEVPQNLSASRPQDRQFILSSKKLLLSDSGFYLCAWSVGGAGGDTQYFGPGTRLTVL.

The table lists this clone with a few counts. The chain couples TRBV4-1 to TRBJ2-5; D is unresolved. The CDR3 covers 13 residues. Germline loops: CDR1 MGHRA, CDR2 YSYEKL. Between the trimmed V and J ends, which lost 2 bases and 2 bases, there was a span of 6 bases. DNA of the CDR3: TGCGCCAGCAGCCAACTAGGACAAGAGACCCAGTACTTC. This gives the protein CASSQLGQETQYF.

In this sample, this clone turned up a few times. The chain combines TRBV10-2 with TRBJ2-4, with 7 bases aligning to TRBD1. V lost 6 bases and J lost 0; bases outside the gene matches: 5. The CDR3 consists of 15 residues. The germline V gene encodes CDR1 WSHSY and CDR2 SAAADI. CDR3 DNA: TGCGCCAGCAGAGATCGGACAGGAGCCAAAAACATTCAGTACTTC. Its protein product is CASRDRTGAKNIQYF.

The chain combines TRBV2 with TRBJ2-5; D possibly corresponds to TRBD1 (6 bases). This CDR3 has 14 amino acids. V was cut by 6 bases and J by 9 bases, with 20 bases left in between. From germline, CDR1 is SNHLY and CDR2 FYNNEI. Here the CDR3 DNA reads TGTGCCAGCAGAGGACAGACGGTCAAATCGGCCCAGTACTTC. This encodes CASRGQTVKSAQYF.

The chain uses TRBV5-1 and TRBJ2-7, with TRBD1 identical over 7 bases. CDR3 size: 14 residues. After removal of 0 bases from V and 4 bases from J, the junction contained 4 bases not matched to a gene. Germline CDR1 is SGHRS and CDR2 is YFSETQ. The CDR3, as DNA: TGCGCCAGCAGCTTGGGACAGGGCGGGTACGAGCAGTACTTC. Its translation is CASSLGQGGYEQYF.

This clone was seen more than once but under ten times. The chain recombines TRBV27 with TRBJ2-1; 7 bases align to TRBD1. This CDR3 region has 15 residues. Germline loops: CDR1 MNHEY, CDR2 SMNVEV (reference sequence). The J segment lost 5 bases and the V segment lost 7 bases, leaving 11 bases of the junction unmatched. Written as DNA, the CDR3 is TGTGCCAGCACCTTATGGACAGGTGGGCACAATGAGCAGTTCTTC. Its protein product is CASTLWTGGHNEQFF.

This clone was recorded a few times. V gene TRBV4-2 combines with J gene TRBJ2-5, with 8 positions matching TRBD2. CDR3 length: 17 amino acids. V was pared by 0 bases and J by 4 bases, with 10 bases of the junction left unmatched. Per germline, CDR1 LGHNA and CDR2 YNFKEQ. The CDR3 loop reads CASSQDLTAGAGETQYF. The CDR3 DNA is TGTGCCAGCAGCCAAGATCTCACAGCGGGAGCGGGAGAGACCCAGTACTTC.

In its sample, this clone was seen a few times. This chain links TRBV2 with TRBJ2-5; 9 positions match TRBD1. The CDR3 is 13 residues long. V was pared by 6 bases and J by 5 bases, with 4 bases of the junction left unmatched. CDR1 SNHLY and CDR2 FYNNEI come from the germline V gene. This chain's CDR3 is CASSNRGPETQYF. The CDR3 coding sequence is TGTGCCAGCAGCAACAGGGGGCCGGAGACCCAGTACTTC. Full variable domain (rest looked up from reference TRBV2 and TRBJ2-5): EPEVTQTPSHQVTQMGQEVILRCVPISNHLYFYWYRQILGQKVEFLVSFYNNEISEKSEIFDDQFSVERPDGSNFTLKIRSTKLEDSAMYFCASSNRGPETQYFGPGTRLLVL.

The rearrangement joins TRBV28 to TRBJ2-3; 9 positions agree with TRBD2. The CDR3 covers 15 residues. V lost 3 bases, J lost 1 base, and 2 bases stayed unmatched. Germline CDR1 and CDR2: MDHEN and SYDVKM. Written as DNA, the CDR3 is TGTGCCAGCAGTTTCATAGCGGGGGGCACAGATACGCAGTATTTT. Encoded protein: CASSFIAGGTDTQYF.

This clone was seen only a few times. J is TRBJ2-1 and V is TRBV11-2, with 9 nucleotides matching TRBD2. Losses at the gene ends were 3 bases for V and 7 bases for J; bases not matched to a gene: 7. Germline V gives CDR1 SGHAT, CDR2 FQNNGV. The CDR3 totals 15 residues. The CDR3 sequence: CASSFTSGWGNEQFF. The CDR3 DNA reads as TGTGCCAGCAGCTTCACTAGCGGGTGGGGTAATGAGCAGTTCTTC.

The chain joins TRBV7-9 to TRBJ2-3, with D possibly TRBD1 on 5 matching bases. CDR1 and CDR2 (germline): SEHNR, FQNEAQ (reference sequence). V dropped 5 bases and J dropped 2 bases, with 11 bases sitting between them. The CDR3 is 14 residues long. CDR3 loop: CASSQWGFTDTQYF. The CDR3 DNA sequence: TGTGCCAGCAGCCAGTGGGGCTTCACAGATACGCAGTATTTT.

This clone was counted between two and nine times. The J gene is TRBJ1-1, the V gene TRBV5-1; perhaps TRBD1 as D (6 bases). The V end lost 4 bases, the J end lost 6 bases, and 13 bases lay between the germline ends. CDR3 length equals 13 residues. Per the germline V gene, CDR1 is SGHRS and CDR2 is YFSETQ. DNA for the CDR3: TGCGCCAGCAGCCGCACAGGGACCCCTGAAGCTTTCTTT. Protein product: CASSRTGTPEAFF.

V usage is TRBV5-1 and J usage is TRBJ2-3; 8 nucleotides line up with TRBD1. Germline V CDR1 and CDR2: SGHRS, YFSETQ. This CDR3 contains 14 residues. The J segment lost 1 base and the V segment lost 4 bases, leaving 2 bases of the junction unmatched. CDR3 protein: CASSMTGGTDTQYF. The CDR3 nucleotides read TGCGCCAGCAGCATGACAGGGGGCACAGATACGCAGTATTTT.

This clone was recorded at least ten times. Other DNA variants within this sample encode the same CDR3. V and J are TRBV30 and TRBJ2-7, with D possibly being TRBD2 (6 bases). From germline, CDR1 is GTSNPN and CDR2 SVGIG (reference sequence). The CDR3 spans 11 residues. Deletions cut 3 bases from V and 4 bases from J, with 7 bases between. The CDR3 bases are TGTGCCTGGAGCGGAGGGTACGAGCAGTACTTC. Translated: CAWSGGYEQYF.

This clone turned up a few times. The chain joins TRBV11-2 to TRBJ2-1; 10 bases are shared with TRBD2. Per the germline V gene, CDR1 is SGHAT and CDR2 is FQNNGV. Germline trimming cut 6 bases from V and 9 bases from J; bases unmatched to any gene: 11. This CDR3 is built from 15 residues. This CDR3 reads CASSFTGTSVGEQFF. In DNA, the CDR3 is TGTGCCAGCAGTTTCACCGGGACTAGCGTGGGTGAGCAGTTCTTC.

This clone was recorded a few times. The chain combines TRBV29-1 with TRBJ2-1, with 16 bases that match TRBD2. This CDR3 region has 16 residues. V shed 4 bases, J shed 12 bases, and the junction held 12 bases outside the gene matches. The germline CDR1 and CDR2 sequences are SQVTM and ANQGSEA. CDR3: CSVVWAGGLAGGGQFF. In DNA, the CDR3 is TGCAGCGTTGTCTGGGCTGGGGGACTAGCGGGAGGGGGGCAGTTCTTC.

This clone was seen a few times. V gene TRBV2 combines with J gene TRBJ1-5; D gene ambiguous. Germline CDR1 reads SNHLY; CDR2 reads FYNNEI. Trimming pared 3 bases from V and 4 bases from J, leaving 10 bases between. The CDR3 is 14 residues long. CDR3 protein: CASSEGSSNQPQHF. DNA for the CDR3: TGTGCCAGCAGTGAGGGCAGTTCTAATCAGCCCCAGCATTTT.

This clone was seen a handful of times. CDR3 region: CASSLKAGYSGEQYF. The CDR3 DNA is TGCGCCAGCAGCCTAAAAGCGGGGTATTCCGGCGAGCAGTACTTC. The chain employs TRBV5-1 and TRBJ2-7; TRBD2 matches at 7 bases. V gave up 4 bases and J gave up 6 bases; unmatched junction bases: 13. This CDR3 is 15 amino acids long. Germline V gives CDR1 SGHRS, CDR2 YFSETQ.